This T cell receptor beta chain stems from a study of cytomegalovirus exposure and HLA in healthy donors. Study-wide findings and caveats: A missense variant in DCLRE1C was later tied to TCR beta V- and J-gene trimming. Sequencing likely caused a cluster of highly shared sequence variants.

CDR1 is MNHEY, CDR2 SMNVEV, per germline (reference sequence). J was trimmed by 6 bases and V by 8 bases; bases with no gene match: 5. The CDR3 contains 13 residues. About this clone: Its antigen is unknown.

The study sampled nominally healthy donors, though unrecorded immune exposures were likely. Use of 60 Vbeta and 13 Jbeta primers characterized the PCR. Sequencing used immunoSEQ multiplex PCR; TCRdb keeps in-frame clones, though not all of them. The data show 160,000 or so clones, with roughly 80% seen just once and more than 3.5% held by the top ten. The material sequenced was PBMCs. This TCR derives from a man in his thirties or forties in good health and CMV-seropositive. The V call is TRBV27, the J call TRBJ1-5; 9 bases map to TRBD1. Here the CDR3 DNA reads TGTGCCAGCGGGACAGGGCTTGGTCAGCCCCAGCATTTT. Amino acid sequence: CASGTGLGQPQHF.